Included here is one T cell receptor beta chain sequence, with context. In the original workflow: It was from reference gene primer amplification that nucleated cell counts were estimated. Clones were sequenced by immunoSEQ multiplex PCR, and TCRdb holds only the in-frame ones, with some missing. That table furnishes V, J and clone size, whereas the DNA furnished D and trimming. The top ten clones hold 3.5% to 4% of a sample with about 380,000 clones, 75% to 90% of them seen once. CDR1 is MNHEY and CDR2 is SVGAGI in the germline V gene. V shed 0 bases and J 1 base; nucleotides not matched to a gene: 2. CDR3 size: 15 residues. This entry is derived from a study of blood T cell repertoires in COVID-19. As for the study in general: Donors in the United States, Italy and Spain gave samples during acute or convalescent COVID-19. T cells, B-cell-depleted T cells, or PBMCs supplied cDNA or gDNA.

This rearrangement joins TRBV6-5 to TRBJ2-7; 8 bases are shared with TRBD2. Sequencing was done on a sample of peripheral blood. The sequence came from a woman aged 18-30 years with acute or convalescent COVID-19. The CDR3 protein is CASSYSTSGSYEQYF. CDR3 nucleotides: TGTGCCAGCAGTTACTCTACTAGCGGTTCCTACGAGCAGTACTTC.